The source of this T cell receptor beta chain is a study of glioma-infiltrating T cells after dendritic cell vaccination. Turning to the study itself: Glioblastoma patients came from Phase I and II dendritic cell vaccination trials.

The data were produced by immunoSEQ multiplex PCR, yet TCRdb's version contains in-frame clones alone and is incomplete. This sample has roughly 100,000 clones, with nearly 90% found just once. The CDR3 extends over 11 amino acids. The germline V gene has CDR1 SQVTM and CDR2 ANQGSEA. V was clipped by 4 bases and J by 6 bases, with 8 bases between them. Points from the study as a whole: Only a small number of patients had complete blood and tumor samples.

Noted time point: after dendritic cell vaccination, including at tumor progression/relapse. PBMC sampling occurred before vaccination, two weeks after the third dose, and at progression. As to this clone: The target antigen is unknown.

The clonotype originates from a human donor with glioblastoma. The rearrangement links TRBV29-1 to TRBJ2-3; D is uncertain. Sequencing used blood, obtained after dendritic cell vaccination. CDR3 sequence reads: CSVVGLDTQYF. In nucleotides, the CDR3 is TGCAGCGTTGTTGGCCTTGATACGCAGTATTTT.